The clone carrying this T cell receptor beta chain was counted many times. Generated by immunoSEQ multiplex PCR, the TCRdb table keeps only in-frame clones and is missing some. The sample lists 120,000 or so clones; 86% were seen once. Sample time point: peripheral blood 6 weeks after treatment start. This entry is derived from a study of PD-L1 blockade in urothelial cancer. Germline V gene sequence: CDR1 MNHNS, CDR2 SASEGT. The ends were cut back, 7 bases at V and 5 bases at J, with 14 bases in the middle. CDR3 length: 13 residues. This chain links TRBV6-1 with TRBJ1-1; D is unresolved. The sample was PBMCs, taken around atezolizumab (anti-PD-L1) treatment. The receptor's source is a man over 45 with urothelial cancer. Written as DNA, the CDR3 is TGTGCCAGCACTCGATGGGGAGAGACTGAAGCTTTCTTT. It is translated as CASTRWGETEAFF.